These T cell receptor beta chains were read from a single sample in a study of graft-versus-host responses after intestinal transplantation. Assay used: immunoSEQ multiplex PCR; TCRdb lists only in-frame clones, some missing. The sample has about 130,000 clones; around 90% are singletons. Their antigens remain unidentified. The source material was unstimulated CD4+ T cells sorted from spleen or lymph node cells, sampled before intestinal transplant. These receptors all stem from a human donor who received an intestinal transplant. CDR3s include the opening cysteine and the closing phenylalanine or tryptophan. A D gene is named only where the DNA matches it firmly. The size of a clone is reported for some rows only, either as once, few or many, or as a class for expanded clones.

D gene	clone size	V gene	J gene	CDR3 protein	CDR3 DNA
NA	NA	TRBV5-1	TRBJ2-1	CASLTNNEQFF	TGCGCCAGCCTAACGAACAATGAGCAGTTCTTC
NA	NA	TRBV10-3	TRBJ2-7	CAISKSATRDEQYF	TGTGCCATCAGTAAATCGGCCACCCGGGACGAGCAGTACTTC
TRBD2	once	TRBV10-3	TRBJ2-1	CAYGAGISYNEQFF	TGTGCCTATGGAGCGGGGATCTCCTACAATGAGCAGTTCTTC
TRBD2	NA	TRBV18	TRBJ2-1	CASSQFPSGLGYNEQFF	TGTGCCAGCTCTCAATTCCCTAGCGGGTTGGGGTACAATGAGCAGTTCTTC
NA	NA	TRBV30	TRBJ2-3	CASAQVLTRFSTDTQYF	TGTGCCTCCGCCCAGGTCCTTACCCGGTTTAGCACAGATACGCAGTATTTT
NA	NA	TRBV7-3	TRBJ2-1	CASSLGAGSYNEQFF	TGTGCCAGCAGCTTAGGGGCTGGGTCCTACAATGAGCAGTTCTTC
TRBD2	NA	TRBV30	TRBJ2-7	CAWRGTFAGDEQYF	TGTGCCTGGAGGGGGACCTTTGCGGGGGACGAGCAGTACTTC
TRBD1	few	TRBV18	TRBJ2-7	CASSLAQGVTYEQYF	TGTGCCAGCTCATTAGCACAGGGGGTGACTTACGAGCAGTACTTC
TRBD1	NA	TRBV28	TRBJ1-3	CASSSGQGVPGNTIYF	TGTGCCAGCAGTTCTGGGCAGGGGGTTCCCGGAAACACCATATATTTT
TRBD1	NA	TRBV29-1	TRBJ2-7	CSVRDSAYEQYF	TGCAGCGTGAGGGACAGCGCCTACGAGCAGTACTTC
NA	NA	TRBV10-2	TRBJ2-2	CASSTTRSTGELFF	TGCGCCAGCAGTACGACTAGGTCCACCGGGGAGCTGTTTTTT
NA	NA	TRBV6-1	TRBJ1-1	CASTSGGQGTEAFF	TGTGCCAGCACCTCAGGAGGGCAGGGCACTGAAGCTTTCTTT
TRBD2	NA	TRBV29-1	TRBJ2-1	CSVVFGRAGNEQFF	TGCAGCGTTGTGTTCGGGAGGGCCGGGAATGAGCAGTTCTTC
NA	NA	TRBV21-1	TRBJ2-1	CASSTRGYNEQFF	TGTGCCAGCAGCACCAGGGGGTACAATGAGCAGTTCTTC
NA	NA	TRBV7-9	TRBJ2-7	CASSLRRGPGGTYEQYF	TGTGCCAGCAGCTTACGGAGGGGTCCTGGTGGGACCTACGAGCAGTACTTC
TRBD2	NA	TRBV11-3	TRBJ2-1	CASSLGTPGLAGDNEQFF	TGTGCCAGCAGCTTAGGAACTCCGGGACTAGCGGGAGATAATGAGCAGTTCTTC
NA	NA	TRBV5-1	TRBJ2-7	CASSLGVAAYEQYF	TGCGCCAGCAGCTTGGGGGTGGCTGCCTACGAGCAGTACTTC
TRBD1	NA	TRBV14	TRBJ1-1	CASTSFSGTVNTEAFF	TGTGCCAGCACCTCCTTTTCCGGGACAGTGAACACTGAAGCTTTCTTT
TRBD1	NA	TRBV28	TRBJ2-6	CASSLPGQGGSGANVLTF	TGTGCCAGCAGTTTACCCGGACAGGGAGGTTCTGGGGCCAACGTCCTGACTTTC
NA	NA	TRBV10-2	TRBJ1-1	CASSVSSAYEAFF	TGCGCCAGCAGTGTAAGCAGCGCCTATGAAGCTTTCTTT
NA	NA	TRBV28	TRBJ1-4	CASSSRWGRLEKLFF	TGTGCCAGCAGCTCTCGGTGGGGGCGACTTGAAAAACTGTTTTTT
TRBD1	once	TRBV2	TRBJ1-2	CASSEEVDRVGYTF	TGTGCCAGCAGTGAAGAAGTGGACAGGGTGGGCTACACCTTC
NA	NA	TRBV19	TRBJ1-5	CASSPDRWPQHF	TGTGCCAGTAGTCCGGACCGGTGGCCCCAGCATTTT
NA	NA	TRBV11-3	TRBJ2-7	CASSLDGSSYEQYF	TGTGCCAGCAGCTTAGATGGGTCCTCCTACGAGCAGTACTTC
NA	NA	TRBV25-1	TRBJ1-4	CASSDWAYEKLFF	TGTGCCAGCAGTGACTGGGCCTATGAAAAACTGTTTTTT
TRBD1	NA	TRBV28	TRBJ1-5	CASSLPQGPHQPQHF	TGTGCCAGCAGTTTACCACAGGGGCCCCATCAGCCCCAGCATTTT
NA	NA	TRBV5-1	TRBJ2-7	CASSRDFRAYEQYF	TGCGCCAGCAGCCGGGACTTCCGAGCCTACGAGCAGTACTTC
TRBD1	NA	TRBV7-2	TRBJ1-3	CASSLGGTGGRYTIYF	TGTGCCAGCAGCTTAGGAGGGACAGGGGGCCGGTACACCATATATTTT
TRBD1	NA	TRBV4-1	TRBJ2-2	CASSLKGDRGVPGELFF	TGCGCCAGCAGCCTCAAGGGTGACAGGGGAGTACCCGGGGAGCTGTTTTTT
TRBD1	NA	TRBV28	TRBJ2-1	CASSSGTGDGWLYNEQFF	TGTGCCAGCAGCTCCGGGACAGGGGACGGCTGGCTCTACAATGAGCAGTTCTTC
NA	NA	TRBV28	TRBJ1-6	CASRAYYINSPLHF	TGTGCCAGCAGAGCGTACTATATTAATTCACCCCTCCACTTT
NA	NA	TRBV7-9	TRBJ1-2	CASSSEPNRVHYGYTF	TGTGCCAGCAGCTCCGAGCCGAATAGGGTCCACTATGGCTACACCTTC
NA	NA	TRBV19	TRBJ1-1	CASILQGKSNTEAFF	TGTGCCAGTATTCTACAAGGGAAATCGAACACTGAAGCTTTCTTT
TRBD2	NA	TRBV9	TRBJ2-5	CASSVASGRTETQYF	TGTGCCAGCAGCGTAGCCAGCGGGAGAACTGAGACCCAGTACTTC
NA	NA	TRBV2	TRBJ2-7	CASRARLREIHEQYF	TGTGCCAGCAGGGCTCGTCTCAGGGAAATCCACGAGCAGTACTTC
TRBD2	NA	TRBV28	TRBJ2-5	CASSGGGYQETQYF	TGTGCCAGCAGTGGGGGGGGGTACCAAGAGACCCAGTACTTC
NA	NA	TRBV11-3	TRBJ1-5	CASSTRQRQPQHF	TGTGCCAGCAGCACCCGACAGCGGCAGCCCCAGCATTTT
TRBD2	NA	TRBV5-5	TRBJ2-1	CASSLFTSGNVRYNEQFF	TGTGCCAGCAGCTTGTTCACTAGCGGAAATGTTAGGTACAATGAGCAGTTCTTC
TRBD1	once	TRBV4-1	TRBJ2-1	CASSRQGTGGSDEQFF	TGCGCCAGCAGCCGCCAGGGGACAGGGGGCAGCGATGAGCAGTTCTTC
NA	NA	TRBV5-1	TRBJ2-5	CASSFDGRGTQYF	TGCGCCAGCAGCTTCGACGGTCGGGGGACCCAGTACTTC
NA	NA	TRBV27	TRBJ1-1	CASSSSGGVWTEAFF	TGTGCCAGCAGCTCCTCGGGGGGCGTGTGGACTGAAGCTTTCTTT
NA	NA	TRBV30	TRBJ2-6	CAWMQVRSSGANVLTF	TGTGCCTGGATGCAGGTCAGGAGCTCTGGGGCCAACGTCCTGACTTTC
NA	NA	TRBV5-4	TRBJ2-1	CASSLAVDNEQFF	TGTGCCAGCAGCTTGGCCGTCGACAATGAGCAGTTCTTC
NA	NA	TRBV19	TRBJ1-1	CASSIQGFTEAFF	TGTGCCAGTAGTATACAGGGCTTCACTGAAGCTTTCTTT
TRBD1	NA	TRBV4-2	TRBJ2-6	CASSQDGQGAYSGANVLTF	TGTGCCAGCAGCCAAGACGGACAGGGGGCGTACTCTGGGGCCAACGTCCTGACTTTC
NA	NA	TRBV5-1	TRBJ2-1	CASSRGGHSSYNEQFF	TGCGCCAGCAGCCGAGGGGGGCATAGCTCCTACAATGAGCAGTTCTTC
NA	NA	TRBV28	TRBJ1-1	CASRTGRKVENTEAFF	TGTGCCAGCAGAACAGGGAGAAAGGTTGAGAACACTGAAGCTTTCTTT
NA	once	TRBV9	TRBJ1-2	CASSVSFGYGYTF	TGTGCCAGCAGCGTTTCCTTCGGCTATGGCTACACCTTC
NA	NA	TRBV7-9	TRBJ2-2	CASSPGQNTGELFF	TGTGCCAGCAGTCCGGGACAGAACACCGGGGAGCTGTTTTTT
NA	NA	TRBV5-6	TRBJ2-1	CASTIRVGVYNEQFF	TGTGCCAGCACCATCCGGGTAGGGGTCTACAATGAGCAGTTCTTC
NA	NA	TRBV12-5	TRBJ2-7	CASGLYIMIWTKYRYEQYF	TGTGCTAGTGGTTTGTATATTATGATCTGGACAAAGTACCGCTACGAGCAGTACTTC
TRBD2	once	TRBV5-1	TRBJ2-7	CASSPWPSGRGLDYEQYF	TGCGCCAGCAGCCCCTGGCCCAGCGGGAGAGGCCTGGACTACGAGCAGTACTTC
NA	NA	TRBV27	TRBJ2-7	CASSPREYPYEQYF	TGTGCCAGCAGTCCTCGGGAGTACCCCTACGAGCAGTACTTC